This T cell receptor (beta chain) was captured in a study of blood T cell repertoires in COVID-19. Overall study context: COVID-19 samples, acute and convalescent, were from the United States, Italy and Spain. From T cells, B-cell-depleted T cells, or PBMCs came the material, which was cDNA or gDNA.

As handled by the study authors: Counts of nucleated cells, estimated from reference gene primer amplification, were obtained. Here immunoSEQ multiplex PCR was the method, and the copy in TCRdb shows in-frame clones only, minus some. V, J and clone size are those of that table, while D and trimming were read from the DNA. The top ten hold 3% to 4% of the sample, which has nearly 80,000 clones, roughly 84% seen once. After removal of 1 base from V and 3 bases from J, the junction contained 3 bases not matched to a gene. The V gene's germline CDR1 is MDHEN and CDR2 SYDVKM. The CDR3 runs 14 residues. V gene TRBV28 combines with J gene TRBJ2-7; 7 bases align to TRBD1. Sequences were obtained from peripheral blood. The TCR sequence derives from a man between 45 and 60 years old with acute or convalescent COVID-19. This chain's CDR3 is CASSLSAGGYEQYF. CDR3 DNA: TGTGCCAGCAGTTTATCGGCAGGGGGCTACGAGCAGTACTTC.